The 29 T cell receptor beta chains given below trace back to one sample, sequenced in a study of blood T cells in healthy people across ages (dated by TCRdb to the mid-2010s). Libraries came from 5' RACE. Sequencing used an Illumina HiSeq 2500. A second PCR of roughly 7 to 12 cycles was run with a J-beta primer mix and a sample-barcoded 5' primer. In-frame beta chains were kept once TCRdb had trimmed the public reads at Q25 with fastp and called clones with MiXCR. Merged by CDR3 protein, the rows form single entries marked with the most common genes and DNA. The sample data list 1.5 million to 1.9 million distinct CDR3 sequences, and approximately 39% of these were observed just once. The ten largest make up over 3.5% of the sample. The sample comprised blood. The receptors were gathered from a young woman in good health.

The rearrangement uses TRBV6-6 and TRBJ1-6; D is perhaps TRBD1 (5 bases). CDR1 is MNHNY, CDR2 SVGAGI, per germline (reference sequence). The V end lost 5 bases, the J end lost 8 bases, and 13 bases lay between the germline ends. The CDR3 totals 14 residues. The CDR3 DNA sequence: TGTGCCAGCAGTGCACGGGGGAACGATTCACCCCTCCACTTT. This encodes CASSARGNDSPLHF.

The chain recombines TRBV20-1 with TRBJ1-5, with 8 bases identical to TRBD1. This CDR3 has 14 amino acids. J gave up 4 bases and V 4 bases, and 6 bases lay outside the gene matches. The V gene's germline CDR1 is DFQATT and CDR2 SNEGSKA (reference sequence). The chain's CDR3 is CSATGGENNQPQHF. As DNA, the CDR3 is TGCAGTGCTACAGGGGGCGAGAATAATCAGCCCCAGCATTTT.

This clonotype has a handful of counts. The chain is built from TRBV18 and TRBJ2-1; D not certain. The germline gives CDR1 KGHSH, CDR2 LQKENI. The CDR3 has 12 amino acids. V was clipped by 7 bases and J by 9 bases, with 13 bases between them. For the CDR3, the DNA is TGTGCCAGCTTTAGATTGCTCCGTGAGCAGTTCTTC. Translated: CASFRLLREQFF.

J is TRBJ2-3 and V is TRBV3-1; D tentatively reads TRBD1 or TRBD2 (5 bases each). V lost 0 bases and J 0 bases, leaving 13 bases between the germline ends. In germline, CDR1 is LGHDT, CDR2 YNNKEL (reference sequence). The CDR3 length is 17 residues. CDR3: CASSQDGGRLSTDTQYF. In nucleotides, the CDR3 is TGTGCCAGCAGCCAAGATGGGGGTCGCTTGAGCACAGATACGCAGTATTTT.

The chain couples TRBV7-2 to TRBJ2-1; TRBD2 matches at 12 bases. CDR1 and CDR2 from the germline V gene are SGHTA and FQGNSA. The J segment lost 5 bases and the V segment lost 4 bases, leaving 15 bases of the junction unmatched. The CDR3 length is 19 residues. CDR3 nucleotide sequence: TGTGCCAGCAGCTCCCGACTAGCGGGAGTTTTAGGGGAGGACAATGAGCAGTTCTTC. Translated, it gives CASSSRLAGVLGEDNEQFF.

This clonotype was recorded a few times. The chain's CDR3 is CSVERPTEAFF. CDR3 coding DNA: TGCAGCGTTGAGCGGCCCACTGAAGCTTTCTTT. The J gene is TRBJ1-1, the V gene TRBV29-1; no firm D call. Between the trimmed V and J ends, which lost 3 bases and 4 bases, there was a span of 6 bases. Germline V gene lookup returns CDR1 SQVTM and CDR2 ANQGSEA. This CDR3 region has 11 residues.

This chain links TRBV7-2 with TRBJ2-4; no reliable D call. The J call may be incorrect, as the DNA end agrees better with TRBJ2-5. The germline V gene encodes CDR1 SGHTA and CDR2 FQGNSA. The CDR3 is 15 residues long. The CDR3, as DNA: TGTGCCAGCAGCTTCCTTGGCAGGAGTGGAGAGACCCAGTACTTC. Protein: CASSFLGRSGETQYF.

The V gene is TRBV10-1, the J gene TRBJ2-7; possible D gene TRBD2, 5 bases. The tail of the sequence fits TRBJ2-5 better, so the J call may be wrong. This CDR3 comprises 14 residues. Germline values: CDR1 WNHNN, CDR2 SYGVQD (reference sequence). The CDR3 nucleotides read TGCGCCAGCAGTGAGTCGCTAGCCAGGGAGACCCAGTACTTC. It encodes CASSESLARETQYF.

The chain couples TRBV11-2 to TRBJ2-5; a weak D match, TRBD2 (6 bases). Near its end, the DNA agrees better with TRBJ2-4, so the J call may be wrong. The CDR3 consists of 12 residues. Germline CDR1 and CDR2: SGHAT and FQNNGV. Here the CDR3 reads CASSLEGGIQYF. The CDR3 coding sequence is TGTGCCAGCAGCTTAGAGGGGGGCATTCAGTACTTC.

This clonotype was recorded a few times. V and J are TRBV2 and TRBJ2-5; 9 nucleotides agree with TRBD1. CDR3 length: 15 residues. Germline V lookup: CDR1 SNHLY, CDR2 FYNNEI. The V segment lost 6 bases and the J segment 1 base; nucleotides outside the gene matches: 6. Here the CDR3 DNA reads TGTGCCAGCAGGAAGGACAGGGGTTTCCAAGAGACCCAGTACTTC. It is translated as CASRKDRGFQETQYF.

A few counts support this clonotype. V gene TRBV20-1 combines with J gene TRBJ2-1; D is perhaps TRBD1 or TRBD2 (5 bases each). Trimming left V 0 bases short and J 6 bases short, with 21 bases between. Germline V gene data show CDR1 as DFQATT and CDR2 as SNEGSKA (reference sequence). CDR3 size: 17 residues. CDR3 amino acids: CSARDPGRRGDANEQFF. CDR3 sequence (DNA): TGCAGTGCTAGAGATCCCGGCCGCCGTGGGGACGCCAATGAGCAGTTCTTC.

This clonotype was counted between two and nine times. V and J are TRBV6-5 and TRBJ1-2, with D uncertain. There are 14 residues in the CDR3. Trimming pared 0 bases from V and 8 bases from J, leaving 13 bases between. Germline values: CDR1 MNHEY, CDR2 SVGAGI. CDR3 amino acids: CASSYSREREGYTF. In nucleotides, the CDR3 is TGTGCCAGCAGTTACTCCCGGGAGCGTGAAGGCTACACCTTC.

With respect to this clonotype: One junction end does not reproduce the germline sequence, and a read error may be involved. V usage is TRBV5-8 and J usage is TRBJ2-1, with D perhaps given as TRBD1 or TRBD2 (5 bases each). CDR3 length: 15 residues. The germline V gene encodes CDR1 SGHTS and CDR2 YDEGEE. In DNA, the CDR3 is TGTGCCAGCAACTTGGGGACGGGTACCTACAATGAGCAGTTCTTC. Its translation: CASNLGTGTYNEQFF.

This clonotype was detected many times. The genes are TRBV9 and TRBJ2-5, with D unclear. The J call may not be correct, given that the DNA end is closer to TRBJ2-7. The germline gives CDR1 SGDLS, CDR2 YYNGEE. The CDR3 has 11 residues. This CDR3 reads CASSVGGEQYF. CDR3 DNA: TGTGCCAGCAGCGTAGGAGGCGAGCAGTACTTC.

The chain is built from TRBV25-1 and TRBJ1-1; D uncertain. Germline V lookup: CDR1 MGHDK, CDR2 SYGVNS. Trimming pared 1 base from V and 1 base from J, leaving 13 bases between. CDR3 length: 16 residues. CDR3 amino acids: CASSESAATPNTEAFF. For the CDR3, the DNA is TGTGCCAGCAGTGAATCCGCGGCAACCCCGAACACTGAAGCTTTCTTT.

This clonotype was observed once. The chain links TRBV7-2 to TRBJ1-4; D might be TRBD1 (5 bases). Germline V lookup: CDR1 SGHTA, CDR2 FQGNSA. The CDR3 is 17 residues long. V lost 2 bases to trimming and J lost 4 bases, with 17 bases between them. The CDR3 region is CASSLNGAVGLNEKLFF. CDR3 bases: TGTGCCAGCAGCTTAAATGGGGCTGTGGGTCTTAATGAAAAACTGTTTTTT.

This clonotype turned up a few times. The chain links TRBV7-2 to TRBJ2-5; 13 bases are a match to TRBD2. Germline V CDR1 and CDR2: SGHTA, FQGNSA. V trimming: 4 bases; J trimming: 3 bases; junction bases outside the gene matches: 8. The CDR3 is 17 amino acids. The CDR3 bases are TGTGCCAGCAGCTCAACTAGCGGGAGGGCGATCGAAGAGACCCAGTACTTC. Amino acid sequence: CASSSTSGRAIEETQYF.

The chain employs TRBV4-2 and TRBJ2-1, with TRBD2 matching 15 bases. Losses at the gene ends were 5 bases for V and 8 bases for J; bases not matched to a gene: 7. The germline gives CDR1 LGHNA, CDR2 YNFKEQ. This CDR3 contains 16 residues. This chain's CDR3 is CASSYGLAGGRHEQFF. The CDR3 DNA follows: TGTGCCAGCAGCTACGGACTAGCGGGAGGGCGGCATGAGCAGTTCTTC.

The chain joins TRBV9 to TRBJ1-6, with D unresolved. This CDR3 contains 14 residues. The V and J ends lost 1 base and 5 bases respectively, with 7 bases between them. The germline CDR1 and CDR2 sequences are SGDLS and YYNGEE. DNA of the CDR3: TGTGCCAGCAGCGTATCCGAGAATAATTCACCCCTCCACTTT. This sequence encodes CASSVSENNSPLHF.

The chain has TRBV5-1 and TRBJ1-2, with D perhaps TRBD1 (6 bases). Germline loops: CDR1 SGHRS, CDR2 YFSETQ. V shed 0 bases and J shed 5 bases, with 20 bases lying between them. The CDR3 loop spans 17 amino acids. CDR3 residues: CASSLASAGQTTYGYTF. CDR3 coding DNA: TGCGCCAGCAGCTTGGCCAGTGCTGGACAGACAACTTATGGCTACACCTTC. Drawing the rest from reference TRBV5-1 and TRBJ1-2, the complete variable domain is KAGVTQTPRYLIKTRGQQVTLSCSPISGHRSVSWYQQTPGQGLQFLFEYFSETQRNKGNFPGRFSGRQFSNSRSEMNVSTLELGDSALYLCASSLASAGQTTYGYTFGSGTRLTVV.

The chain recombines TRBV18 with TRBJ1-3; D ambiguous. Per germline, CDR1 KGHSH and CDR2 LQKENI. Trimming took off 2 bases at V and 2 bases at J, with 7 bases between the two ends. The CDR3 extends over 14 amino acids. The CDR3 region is CASSPSGAGNTIYF. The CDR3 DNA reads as TGTGCCAGCTCACCATCCGGGGCTGGAAACACCATATATTTT. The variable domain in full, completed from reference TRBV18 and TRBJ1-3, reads NAGVMQNPRHLVRRRGQEARLRCSPMKGHSHVYWYRQLPEEGLKFMVYLQKENIIDESGMPKERFSAEFPKEGPSILRIQQVVRGDSAAYFCASSPSGAGNTIYFGEGSWLTVV.

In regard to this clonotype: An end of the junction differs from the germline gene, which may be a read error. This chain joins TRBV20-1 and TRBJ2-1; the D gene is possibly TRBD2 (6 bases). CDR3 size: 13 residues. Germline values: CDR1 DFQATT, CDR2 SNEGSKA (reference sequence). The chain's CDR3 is CSVRARGTDEQFF. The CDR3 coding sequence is TGCAGTGTTAGAGCACGGGGGACTGATGAGCAGTTCTTC.

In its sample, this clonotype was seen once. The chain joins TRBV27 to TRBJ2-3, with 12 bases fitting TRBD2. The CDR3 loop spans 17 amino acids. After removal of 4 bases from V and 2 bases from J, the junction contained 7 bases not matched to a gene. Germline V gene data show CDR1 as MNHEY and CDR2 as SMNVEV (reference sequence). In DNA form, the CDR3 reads TGTGCCAGCAGTTCCCGACTAGCGGGGGATTTCACAGATACGCAGTATTTT. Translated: CASSSRLAGDFTDTQYF.

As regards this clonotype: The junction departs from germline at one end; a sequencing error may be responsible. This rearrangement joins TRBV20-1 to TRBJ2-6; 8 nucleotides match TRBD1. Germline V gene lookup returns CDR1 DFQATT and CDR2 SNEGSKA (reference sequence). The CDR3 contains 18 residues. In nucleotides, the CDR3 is TGCAGTGCTAGAGACATGACAGGGGCCCCATCCGGGGCCAACGTACTGACTTTC. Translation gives CSARDMTGAPSGANVLTF.

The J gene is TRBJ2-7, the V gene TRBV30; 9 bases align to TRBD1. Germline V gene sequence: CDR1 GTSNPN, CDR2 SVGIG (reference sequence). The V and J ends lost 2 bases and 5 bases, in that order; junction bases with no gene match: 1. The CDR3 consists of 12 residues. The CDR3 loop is CAWSWTGDEQYF. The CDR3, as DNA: TGTGCCTGGAGTTGGACAGGGGACGAGCAGTACTTC.

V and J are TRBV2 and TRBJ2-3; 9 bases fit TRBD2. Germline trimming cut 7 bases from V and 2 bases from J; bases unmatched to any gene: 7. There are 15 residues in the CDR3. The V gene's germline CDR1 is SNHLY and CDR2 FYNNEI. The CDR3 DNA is TGTGCCAGCAACGACGTAGCGGGAGCCACAGATACGCAGTATTTT. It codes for CASNDVAGATDTQYF.

CDR3 loop: CASSFPGAGGYEQYF. The CDR3 nucleotides are TGTGCCAGCAGTTTTCCTGGGGCGGGAGGCTACGAGCAGTACTTC. The chain links TRBV27 to TRBJ2-7; 8 nucleotides agree with TRBD2. The CDR3 runs to 15 residues. Germline V CDR1 and CDR2: MNHEY, SMNVEV (reference sequence). V shed 3 bases, J shed 3 bases, and the junction held 7 bases outside the gene matches.

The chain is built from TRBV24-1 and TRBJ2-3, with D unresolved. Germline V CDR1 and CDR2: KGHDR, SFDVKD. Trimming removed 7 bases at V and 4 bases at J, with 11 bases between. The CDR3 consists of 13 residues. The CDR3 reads CATSGSVPDTQYF. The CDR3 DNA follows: TGTGCCACCAGCGGAAGCGTCCCAGATACGCAGTATTTT.

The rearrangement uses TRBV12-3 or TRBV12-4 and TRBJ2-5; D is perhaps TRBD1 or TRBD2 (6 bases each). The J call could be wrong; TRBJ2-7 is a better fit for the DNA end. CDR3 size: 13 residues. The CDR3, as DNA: TGTGCCAGCAGTATAGTAGGGGGGTACGAGCAGTACTTC. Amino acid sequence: CASSIVGGYEQYF.